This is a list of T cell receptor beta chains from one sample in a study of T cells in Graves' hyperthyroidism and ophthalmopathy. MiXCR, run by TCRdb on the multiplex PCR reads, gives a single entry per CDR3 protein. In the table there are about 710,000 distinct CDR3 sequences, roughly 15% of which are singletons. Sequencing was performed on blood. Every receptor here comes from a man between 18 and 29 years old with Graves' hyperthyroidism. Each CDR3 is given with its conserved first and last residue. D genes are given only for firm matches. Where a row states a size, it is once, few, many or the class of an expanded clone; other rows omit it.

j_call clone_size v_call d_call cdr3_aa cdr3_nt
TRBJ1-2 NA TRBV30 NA CAWEGEVYGYTF TGTGCCTGGGAGGGGGAGGTCTATGGCTACACCTTC
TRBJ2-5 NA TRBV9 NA CASSSDSGQRGETQYF TGTGCCAGCAGCTCCGACTCCGGACAGCGAGGAGAGACCCAGTACTTC
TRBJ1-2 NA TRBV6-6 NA CASSYSNDRTFYGYTF TGTGCCAGCAGTTACTCGAATGACAGGACTTTCTATGGCTACACCTTC
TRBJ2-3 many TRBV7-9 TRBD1 CASSPGTGYTDTQYF TGTGCCAGCAGTCCCGGGACAGGGTACACAGATACGCAGTATTTT
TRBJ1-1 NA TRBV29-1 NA CSVVILSKNTEAFF TGCAGCGTCGTAATCTTAAGTAAGAACACTGAAGCTTTCTTT
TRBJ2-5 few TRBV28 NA CASSPSYRAEETQYF TGTGCCAGCAGTCCCTCCTATAGGGCGGAAGAGACCCAGTACTTC
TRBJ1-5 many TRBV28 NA CASRVGENSNQPQHF TGTGCCAGCAGGGTGGGCGAGAATAGCAATCAGCCCCAGCATTTT
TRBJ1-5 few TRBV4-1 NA CASSQSGLGEVNQPQHF TGCGCCAGCAGCCAGTCAGGTTTGGGGGAGGTCAATCAGCCCCAGCATTTT
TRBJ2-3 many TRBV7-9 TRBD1 CASIKRTGGGTDTQYF TGTGCCAGCATCAAAAGGACAGGGGGAGGCACAGATACGCAGTATTTT
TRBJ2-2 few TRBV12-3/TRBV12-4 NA CASSLRARGTGELFF TGTGCCAGCAGCCTCCGGGCACGAGGCACCGGGGAGCTGTTTTTT
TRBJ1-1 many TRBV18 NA CASSPRQFSTEAFF TGTGCCAGCTCACCCCGACAGTTCTCCACTGAAGCTTTCTTT
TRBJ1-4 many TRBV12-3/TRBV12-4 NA CASSPDRWDEKLFF TGTGCCAGCAGCCCCGACAGGTGGGATGAAAAACTGTTTTTT
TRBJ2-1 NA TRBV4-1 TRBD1 CASKLGGQRTSYNEQFF TGCGCCAGCAAACTAGGGGGACAGCGAACTTCCTACAATGAGCAGTTCTTC
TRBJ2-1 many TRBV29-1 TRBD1 CSVERSGTGGGGNEQFF TGCAGCGTTGAACGGAGTGGGACAGGGGGCGGAGGCAATGAGCAGTTCTTC
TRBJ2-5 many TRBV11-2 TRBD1 CASSLVQGAGQETQYF TGTGCCAGCAGCTTAGTACAGGGGGCAGGTCAAGAGACCCAGTACTTC
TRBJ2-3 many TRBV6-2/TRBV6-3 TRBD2 CAKPTGLAGTDTQYF TGTGCCAAGCCGACGGGACTAGCGGGCACAGATACGCAGTATTTT
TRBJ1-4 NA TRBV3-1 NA CASSRTEVEKLFF TGTGCCAGCAGCCGTACAGAGGTTGAAAAACTGTTTTTT
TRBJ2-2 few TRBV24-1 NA CATSDTGRGNTGELFF TGTGCCACCAGTGATACCGGCAGGGGGAACACCGGGGAGCTGTTTTTT
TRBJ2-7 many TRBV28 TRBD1 CASSPGQEDYEQYF TGTGCCAGCAGTCCCGGACAGGAGGACTACGAGCAGTACTTC
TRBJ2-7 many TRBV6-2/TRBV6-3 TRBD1 CASSDRDDYEQYF TGTGCCAGCTCGGACAGGGATGATTACGAGCAGTACTTC
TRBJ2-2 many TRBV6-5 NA CASSYGVGTGELFF TGTGCCAGCAGTTACGGCGTGGGCACCGGGGAGCTGTTTTTT
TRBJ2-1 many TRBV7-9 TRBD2 CASSFGLAGVFNEQFF TGTGCCAGCAGCTTCGGACTAGCGGGAGTATTCAATGAGCAGTTCTTC
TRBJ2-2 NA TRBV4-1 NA CASSREGTNTGELFF TGCGCCAGCAGCCGCGAGGGCACCAACACCGGGGAGCTGTTTTTT
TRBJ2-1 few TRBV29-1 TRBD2 CSVAGGREENEQFF TGCAGCGTTGCAGGCGGGAGGGAGGAGAATGAGCAGTTCTTC
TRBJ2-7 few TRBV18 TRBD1 CASSLTTGNYEQYF TGTGCCAGCTCTCTTACGACAGGGAACTACGAGCAGTACTTC
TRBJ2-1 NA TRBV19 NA CASSTNLGFDNEQFF TGTGCCAGTAGTACCAATCTAGGGTTTGACAATGAGCAGTTCTTC
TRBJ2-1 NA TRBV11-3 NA CANSSYLATTEDEQFF TGTGCCAACAGCTCATATCTAGCGACCACCGAGGATGAGCAGTTCTTC
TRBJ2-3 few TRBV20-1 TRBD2 CSASPGTSGSTDTQYF TGCAGTGCTAGCCCAGGGACTAGCGGGAGCACAGATACGCAGTATTTT
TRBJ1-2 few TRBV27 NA CASSPAEFYRDDYGYTF TGTGCCAGCAGCCCTGCCGAATTTTACAGGGACGACTATGGCTACACCTTC
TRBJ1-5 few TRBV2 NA CASSDSRNQPQHF TGTGCCAGCAGTGATAGCCGCAATCAGCCCCAGCATTTT
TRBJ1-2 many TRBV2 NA CASSEEAARGYTF TGTGCCAGCAGTGAAGAGGCCGCTCGGGGCTACACCTTC
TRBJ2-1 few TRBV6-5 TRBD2 CASSYLRTSGYSDEQFF TGTGCCAGCAGTTACCTCCGGACTAGCGGATATTCTGATGAGCAGTTCTTC
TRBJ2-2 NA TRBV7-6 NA CASSLPTDRAMAGHTGELFF TGTGCCAGCAGCTTACCCACCGACAGGGCCATGGCGGGACACACCGGGGAGCTGTTTTTT
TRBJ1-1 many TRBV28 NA CASRDIRSTEAFF TGTGCCAGCAGGGATATTCGGAGCACTGAAGCTTTCTTT
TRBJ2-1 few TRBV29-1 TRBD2 CSVEDHPGRAYNEQFF TGCAGCGTTGAAGATCATCCCGGGAGGGCTTACAATGAGCAGTTCTTC
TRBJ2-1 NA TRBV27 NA CASSLTWDNEQFF TGTGCCAGCAGTCTGACCTGGGACAATGAGCAGTTCTTC
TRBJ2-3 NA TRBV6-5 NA CASSFAAGYADTQYF TGTGCCAGCAGTTTCGCGGCAGGGTACGCAGATACGCAGTATTTT
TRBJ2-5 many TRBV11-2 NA CASSPPSYQETQYF TGTGCCAGCAGTCCTCCTAGCTACCAAGAGACCCAGTACTTC
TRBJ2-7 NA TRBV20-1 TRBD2 CSARRFMGLAGAEQYF TGCAGTGCTAGGAGGTTTATGGGACTAGCGGGAGCAGAACAGTACTTC
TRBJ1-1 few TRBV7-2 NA CASSLAGRGRLEAFF TGTGCCAGCAGCTTAGCAGGGCGGGGAAGGCTGGAGGCTTTCTTT
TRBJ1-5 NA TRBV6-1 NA CASSELRGANQPQHF TGTGCCAGCAGTGAACTACGGGGGGCGAATCAGCCCCAGCATTTT
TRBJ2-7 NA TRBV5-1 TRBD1 CASSHAYGLTGGTILSYEQYF TGCGCCAGCAGCCACGCATATGGGTTGACAGGGGGTACTATTCTCTCCTACGAGCAGTACTTC
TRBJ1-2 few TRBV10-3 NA CAISGMEGINYGYTF TGTGCCATCAGTGGCATGGAAGGGATCAACTATGGCTACACCTTC
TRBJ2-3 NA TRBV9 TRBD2 CASSVGLAGGSTQYF TGTGCCAGCAGCGTTGGGCTAGCGGGAGGGAGTACGCAGTATTTT
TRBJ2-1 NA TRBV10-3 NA CAISGSGGRDNEQFF TGTGCCATCAGTGGGTCCGGCGGAAGAGACAATGAGCAGTTCTTC
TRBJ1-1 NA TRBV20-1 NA CSALTGENTEAFF TGCAGTGCTCTTACAGGTGAGAACACTGAAGCTTTCTTT
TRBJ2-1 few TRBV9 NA CASSKIGGTSYNEQFF TGTGCCAGCAGCAAAATTGGAGGAACCTCCTACAATGAGCAGTTCTTC
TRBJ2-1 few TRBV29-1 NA CSALILMATEQFF TGCAGCGCCCTGATTTTGATGGCTACTGAGCAGTTCTTC
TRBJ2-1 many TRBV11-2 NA CASSPSVSRYNEQFF TGTGCCAGCAGCCCCAGCGTCTCGCGATACAATGAGCAGTTCTTC
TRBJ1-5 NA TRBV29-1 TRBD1 CSAAGGVNQPQHF TGCAGCGCTGCAGGGGGCGTAAATCAGCCCCAGCATTTT
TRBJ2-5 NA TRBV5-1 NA CASGGGVEETQYF TGCGCCAGCGGAGGCGGAGTCGAAGAGACCCAGTACTTC
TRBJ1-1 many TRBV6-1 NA CASIGGALPEAFF TGTGCCAGCATAGGAGGGGCCCTCCCTGAAGCTTTCTTT
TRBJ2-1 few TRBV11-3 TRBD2 CASSSLAGEPYNEQFF TGTGCCAGCAGCTCCTTAGCGGGAGAACCCTACAATGAGCAGTTCTTC
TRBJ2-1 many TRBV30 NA CAWSVPSGRNEQFF TGTGCCTGGAGTGTACCCAGCGGGCGGAATGAGCAGTTCTTC